The 4 T cell receptor beta chains presented below share a single source sample, sequenced in a study of tumor-infiltrating lymphocytes in primary liver carcinoma. The researchers produced TCR beta cDNA from 450 to 600 ng total RNA with a constant-region primer. Nested multiplex PCR, run for three rounds with slightly modified ARM-PCR, yielded TCR beta libraries. It was with TRBV1-TRBV30 forward primers and a C-beta reverse primer that the first two PCR rounds were run, at about 10 cycles each. MiXCR was run by TCRdb on the multiplex PCR reads, yielding one entry per CDR3 protein. The sample has more than 90,000 distinct CDR3 sequences, under 70% seen once; the top ten hold 9% to 15%. RNA and DNA were co-extracted from approximately 20-30 mg of unsorted bulk tissue. The sample taken for sequencing was liver tumor tissue from sampling region 2. Indicated subset: tumor region T2, inferior pole. Every receptor here comes from a woman aged 55 to 70 with primary liver carcinoma and hepatitis B virus infection.

As to this clonotype: The junction does not match germline at one end; this may be a read error. V gene TRBV4-1 combines with J gene TRBJ1-5; TRBD1 might be the D (6 bases). Germline values: CDR1 MGHRA, CDR2 YSYEKL. This CDR3 comprises 17 residues. CDR3 sequence: CASSQEGGHRVRQRQHF. The CDR3 nucleotides read TGCGCTAGCAGCCAAGAAGGGGGACATCGGGTCCGTCAGCGCCAGCATTTT.

Regarding this clonotype: A much larger clone lies one base from this, so it may be a read error. This sequence joins TRBV5-1 and TRBJ2-3, with 9 bases aligning to TRBD2. CDR1 is SGHRS and CDR2 is YFSETQ in the germline V gene. With 2 bases clipped from V and 5 bases from J, the junction kept 12 bases outside the gene matches. The CDR3 length is 17 residues. The CDR3 spells CASSFSGSAGTRDTQYF. The CDR3 region has the DNA TGCGCCAGCAGCTTTAGCGGGAGTGCTGGGACCAGAGATACGCAGTATTTT.

A remark on this clonotype: A much bigger clone sits one base away, suggesting this may be a read error. CDR3 region: CASTIFLGRNSPLHF. DNA for the CDR3: TGTGCCAGCACCATTTTTTTAGGGCGCAATTCACCCCTCCACTTT. This chain joins TRBV28 and TRBJ1-6; D gene ambiguous. Trimming pared 7 bases from V and 7 bases from J, leaving 17 bases between. The CDR3 runs 15 residues. CDR1 is MDHEN, CDR2 SYDVKM, per germline.

This chain links TRBV12-5 with TRBJ2-7; D is undetermined. The CDR3 totals 8 residues. V shed 5 bases and J shed 10 bases, with 3 bases lying between them. Germline V gene data show CDR1 as LGHNT and CDR2 as FRNRAP. The CDR3 loop is CASGVQYF. For the CDR3, the DNA is TGTGCTAGTGGTGTACAGTACTTC. Combining the CDR3 with reference TRBV12-5 and TRBJ2-7 gives the whole variable domain DARVTQTPRHKVTEMGQEVTMRCQPILGHNTVFWYRQTMMQGLELLAYFRNRAPLDDSGMPKDRFSAEMPDATLATLKIQPSEPRDSAVYFCASGVQYFGPGTRLTVT.